Shown below are 10 T cell receptor beta chains from a single sample sequenced in a study of blood T cell repertoires in COVID-19. Sequencing was performed with immunoSEQ multiplex PCR; in TCRdb, only in-frame clones are kept and a portion is missing. The repertoire consists of approximately 61,000 clones, with approximately 83% occurring once and the leading ten covering roughly 10%. Input material: peripheral blood. Source of these receptors: a man aged 50-59 years with COVID-19, enrolled during active disease.

The rearrangement links TRBV3-1 (or the pseudogene TRBV3-2) to TRBJ2-2; 10 bases agree with TRBD1. J gave up 5 bases and V 6 bases, and 6 bases lay outside the gene matches. Per germline, CDR1 LGHDT and CDR2 YNNKEL (reference sequence). This CDR3 comprises 15 residues. The CDR3 is CASRFRQGATGELFF. The CDR3 DNA sequence: TGTGCCAGCAGGTTCCGACAGGGGGCGACCGGGGAGCTGTTTTTT.

V gene TRBV6-5 combines with J gene TRBJ2-7; tentative D call: TRBD2 (5 bases). CDR1 is MNHEY, CDR2 SVGAGI, per germline. V was trimmed by 8 bases and J by 6 bases, leaving 11 bases between them. The CDR3 runs 11 residues. This CDR3 reads CASGKRVEQYF. CDR3 nucleotide sequence: TGTGCCAGCGGAAAGAGGGTCGAGCAGTACTTC.

The rearrangement joins TRBV11-2 to TRBJ2-3, with D possibly TRBD1 on 6 matching bases. The V gene's germline CDR1 is SGHAT and CDR2 FQNNGV. The CDR3 loop spans 15 amino acids. Trimming removed 5 bases from V and 1 base from J, with 13 bases in between. The CDR3 nucleotides read TGTGCCAGCAGCCTTTACAGGGCCCGCACAGATACGCAGTATTTT. It codes for CASSLYRARTDTQYF.

V is TRBV7-9 and J is TRBJ2-2; 12 nucleotides line up with TRBD1. V lost 5 bases and J lost 2; bases outside the gene matches: 9. Germline V gene sequence: CDR1 SEHNR, CDR2 FQNEAQ (reference sequence). The CDR3 has 18 residues. The CDR3 sequence: CASSLRDRGLGNTGELFF. Written as DNA, the CDR3 is TGTGCCAGCAGCCTCCGGGACAGGGGGCTGGGCAACACCGGGGAGCTGTTTTTT. The full variable domain, in which reference TRBV7-9 and TRBJ2-2 provide the parts outside the CDR3, is DTGVSQNPRHKITKRGQNVTFRCDPISEHNRLYWYRQTLGQGPEFLTYFQNEAQLEKSRLLSDRFSAERPKGSFSTLEIQRTEQGDSAMYLCASSLRDRGLGNTGELFFGEGSRLTVL.

A few counts support this clone. The V call is TRBV19, the J call TRBJ1-1, with 7 bases fitting TRBD1. Germline loops: CDR1 LNHDA, CDR2 SQIVND (reference sequence). This CDR3 contains 15 residues. V lost 5 bases to trimming and J lost 0 bases; unmatched junction nucleotides: 6. The CDR3, as DNA: TGTGCCAGTAGTGTCCCCGGGACAGTGAACACTGAAGCTTTCTTT. Translation gives CASSVPGTVNTEAFF. Complete variable domain (other parts from reference TRBV19 and TRBJ1-1): DGGITQSPKYLFRKEGQNVTLSCEQNLNHDAMYWYRQDPGQGLRLIYYSQIVNDFQKGDIAEGYSVSREKKESFPLTVTSAQKNPTAFYLCASSVPGTVNTEAFFGQGTRLTVV.

This clone was recorded a few times. The V and J genes are TRBV6-4 and TRBJ2-2, with D possibly matching TRBD1 (5 bases). The CDR3 runs 13 residues. Trimming took 2 bases from V and 5 from J, leaving 6 bases between them. Germline V gene data show CDR1 as MRHNA and CDR2 as SNTAGT. The CDR3 reads CASSDGATGELFF. DNA of the CDR3: TGTGCCAGCAGTGACGGGGCGACCGGGGAGCTGTTTTTT.

The V call is TRBV7-8, the J call TRBJ2-5, with D possibly matching TRBD2 (7 bases). Germline assignment: CDR1 SGHVS and CDR2 FQNEAQ. CDR3 length: 17 residues. V lost 1 base and J lost 2, with 17 bases in between. CDR3 nucleotides: TGTGCCAGCAGCTTAGTGGCTAGCGGAGGGGGGCAAGAGACCCAGTACTTC. Translated: CASSLVASGGGQETQYF.

The chain links TRBV21-1 to TRBJ2-3; TRBD1, the table's D call, lacks a check against the DNA. TRBV21-1 counts as a pseudogene. CDR3 size: 17 residues. This chain's CDR3 is CASSKGGGGDGTDTQYF. The CDR3 nucleotides read TGTGCCAGCAGCAAAGGAGGAGGGGGCGACGGCACAGATACGCAGTATTTT.

The V gene is TRBV5-1, the J gene TRBJ1-2; tentatively, D is TRBD1 (6 bases). The V and J ends lost 8 bases and 3 bases respectively, with 17 bases between them. This CDR3 contains 14 residues. Germline V CDR1 and CDR2: SGHRS, YFSETQ. CDR3 in amino acids: CASNKQGGDYGYTF. The CDR3 DNA reads TGCGCCAGTAACAAACAGGGTGGGGACTATGGCTACACCTTC.

The chain employs TRBV30 and TRBJ1-1; D not resolved. This CDR3 is built from 13 residues. V was cut by 2 bases and J by 4 bases, with 11 bases left in between. CDR1 is GTSNPN, CDR2 SVGIG, per germline (reference sequence). The CDR3 reads CAWSRRVGTEAFF. DNA for the CDR3: TGTGCCTGGAGTAGGAGGGTCGGCACTGAAGCTTTCTTT.